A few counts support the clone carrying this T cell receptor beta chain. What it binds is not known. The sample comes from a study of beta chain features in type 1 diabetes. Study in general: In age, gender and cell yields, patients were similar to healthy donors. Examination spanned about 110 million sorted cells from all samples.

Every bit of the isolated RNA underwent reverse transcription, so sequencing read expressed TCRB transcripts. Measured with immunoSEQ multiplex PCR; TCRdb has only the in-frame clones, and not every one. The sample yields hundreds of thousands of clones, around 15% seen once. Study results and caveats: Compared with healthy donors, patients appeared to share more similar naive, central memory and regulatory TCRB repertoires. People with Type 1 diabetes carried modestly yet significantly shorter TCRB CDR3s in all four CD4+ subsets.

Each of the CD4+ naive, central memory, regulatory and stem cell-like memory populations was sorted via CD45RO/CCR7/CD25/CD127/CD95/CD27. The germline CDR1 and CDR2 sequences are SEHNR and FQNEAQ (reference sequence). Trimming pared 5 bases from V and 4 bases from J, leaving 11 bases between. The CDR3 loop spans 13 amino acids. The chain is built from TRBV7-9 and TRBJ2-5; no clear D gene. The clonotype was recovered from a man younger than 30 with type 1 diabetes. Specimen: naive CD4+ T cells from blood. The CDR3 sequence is CASSLLPGETQYF. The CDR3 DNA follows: TGTGCCAGCAGCCTCTTGCCCGGAGAGACCCAGTACTTC.